Below, one T cell receptor (beta chain) is given with its context. The antigen remains unidentified. The libraries were made with immunoSEQ v3.0 at survey level. Here immunoSEQ multiplex PCR was the method, and the copy in TCRdb shows in-frame clones only, minus some. There are about 18,000 clones in the sample; approximately 72% occur only once, and roughly an eighth lies in the top ten. The sample belongs to a study of long-term antiretroviral therapy in people with HIV. Whole-study results and caveats: Against controls, HIV repertoires showed narrower ranges of CDR3 length. Every time point showed a repertoire led by clones expanded before ART.

The sample in question was unsorted PBMCs, obtained 0.3 years after starting antiretroviral therapy. This TCR was recovered from a woman between 45 and 60 years old with HIV.

The CDR3 here is CATSRDEAGGLGDTQYF. In nucleotides, the CDR3 is TGTGCCACCAGCAGAGATGAGGCGGGGGGGTTAGGAGATACGCAGTATTTT. The J gene is TRBJ2-3, the V gene TRBV15; 9 bases agree with TRBD2. V shed 0 bases and J 5 bases; nucleotides not matched to a gene: 9. Germline V lookup: CDR1 LNHNV, CDR2 YYDKDF (reference sequence). CDR3 size: 17 residues.